This TCR beta chain stems from a study of CD8 T cells in Susac syndrome. Random hexamers were used to reverse transcribe 0.5 to 1 ug of RNA. Across 54 Vbeta and 13 Jbeta, TCR beta CDR3 was amplified with immunoSEQ multiplex PCR. Each CDR3 protein gets one entry after TCRdb re-called the immunoSEQ multiplex PCR reads with MiXCR. Here the sample spans about 50,000 distinct CDR3 sequences, 93% being singletons. TCR beta sequencing covered blood CD8+ and CD4+ T cells. Negative isolation yielded CD8+ and CD4+ T cells; FACS enriched TEMRA cells. Sequencing was carried out using CD8+ T cells from PBMCs. The origin of this receptor is a human donor with multiple sclerosis.

The DNA for the CDR3 is TGCAGTGCAGAGGTTAATGAGCAGTTCTTC. Amino acid sequence: CSAEVNEQFF. The rearrangement joins TRBV20-1 to TRBJ2-1, with D unclear. Trimming removed 6 bases from V and 7 bases from J, with 7 bases in between. CDR3 length: 10 residues. Germline V gene lookup returns CDR1 DFQATT and CDR2 SNEGSKA (reference sequence).